This note documents a single T cell receptor beta chain sequence. It may be a read error: a sequence one base away is much more abundant. The CDR3 spans 15 residues. Trimming at V came to 4 bases and at J to 7 bases, leaving 8 bases not matched to a gene. Looked up from germline, CDR1 is LGHDT and CDR2 is YNNKEL (reference sequence). The sample originates from a study of T cells in Graves' hyperthyroidism and ophthalmopathy. TCR beta CDR3 regions were amplified from RNA. The study used the HTBI primer set for a first-round RT-PCR of the TCR CDR3. One entry per CDR3 protein, called by TCRdb with MiXCR from the multiplex PCR reads. The sample holds 300,000 to 350,000 distinct CDR3 sequences, roughly 17% seen once.

The clonotype originates from a man aged 30 to 45 with Graves' hyperthyroidism. Sequenced sample: blood. V and J are TRBV3-1 and TRBJ2-2; TRBD1 matches at 8 bases. The CDR3 protein is CASSRLGTGYGELFF. For the CDR3, the DNA is TGTGCCAGCAGCCGATTAGGGACAGGCTACGGGGAGCTGTTTTTT.